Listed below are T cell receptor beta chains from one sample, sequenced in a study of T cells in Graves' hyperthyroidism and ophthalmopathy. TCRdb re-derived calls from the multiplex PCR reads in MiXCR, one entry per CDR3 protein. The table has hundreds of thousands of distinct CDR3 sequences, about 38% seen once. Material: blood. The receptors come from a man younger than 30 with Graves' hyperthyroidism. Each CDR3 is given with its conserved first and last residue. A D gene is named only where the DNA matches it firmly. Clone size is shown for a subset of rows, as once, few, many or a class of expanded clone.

CDR3nt: TGTGCCAGCAGCGCAGGTGCAGGGGCATATCAAGAGACCCAGTACTTC; CDR3aa: CASSAGAGAYQETQYF; d_gene: NA; j_gene: TRBJ2-5; v_gene: TRBV7-6; abundance: NA
CDR3nt: TGCGCCAGCAGCTTGTTTGGGGCCTACGAGCAGTACTTC; CDR3aa: CASSLFGAYEQYF; d_gene: NA; j_gene: TRBJ2-7; v_gene: TRBV5-1; abundance: few
CDR3nt: TGCAGTGCCCCTTCTCTAGCGGGAAGTCACGAGCAGTACTTC; CDR3aa: CSAPSLAGSHEQYF; d_gene: TRBD2; j_gene: TRBJ2-7; v_gene: TRBV20-1; abundance: NA
CDR3nt: TGCAGTGCTAGGGGGCCTGGCAATCAGCCCCAGCATTTT; CDR3aa: CSARGPGNQPQHF; d_gene: NA; j_gene: TRBJ1-5; v_gene: TRBV20-1; abundance: many
CDR3nt: TGTGCCAGCAGACCGGGGGGACAGGGATACGAGCAGTACTTC; CDR3aa: CASRPGGQGYEQYF; d_gene: TRBD1; j_gene: TRBJ2-7; v_gene: TRBV7-2; abundance: once
CDR3nt: TGCGCCAGCAGCCAAGGACAGGACTCCTACGAGCAGTACTTC; CDR3aa: CASSQGQDSYEQYF; d_gene: NA; j_gene: TRBJ2-7; v_gene: TRBV4-1; abundance: few
CDR3nt: TGTGCCAGTAGCCTCGGGACACTCTATGGCTACACCTTC; CDR3aa: CASSLGTLYGYTF; d_gene: NA; j_gene: TRBJ1-2; v_gene: TRBV19; abundance: NA
CDR3nt: TGTGCCAGCAGTCCGGGGGCAGGGGGCAATGGGTACACCTTC; CDR3aa: CASSPGAGGNGYTF; d_gene: TRBD1; j_gene: TRBJ1-2; v_gene: TRBV6-5; abundance: few
CDR3nt: TGTGCCAGCAGATATGGACAGGGCACTGAAGCTTTCTTT; CDR3aa: CASRYGQGTEAFF; d_gene: TRBD1; j_gene: TRBJ1-1; v_gene: TRBV2; abundance: once
CDR3nt: TGTGCCAGTAGCAGGGACAGACTGAACACTGAAGCTTTCTTT; CDR3aa: CASSRDRLNTEAFF; d_gene: TRBD1; j_gene: TRBJ1-1; v_gene: TRBV19; abundance: many
CDR3nt: TGCGCCAGCAGCTTGGATGGGGATTCGAACACTGAAGCTTTCTTT; CDR3aa: CASSLDGDSNTEAFF; d_gene: NA; j_gene: TRBJ1-1; v_gene: TRBV5-1; abundance: NA
CDR3nt: TGTGCCAGCAGCTTAGGAACAGGTTTGAGCGGCTACACCTTC; CDR3aa: CASSLGTGLSGYTF; d_gene: NA; j_gene: TRBJ1-2; v_gene: TRBV11-2; abundance: many
CDR3nt: TGTGCCAGCAGTGAAAATCTTACAGGGACTAATGAAAAACTGTTTTTT; CDR3aa: CASSENLTGTNEKLFF; d_gene: NA; j_gene: TRBJ1-4; v_gene: TRBV25-1; abundance: once
CDR3nt: TGTGCCAGCAGCGGGCCGCTATTTAACTATGGCTACACCTTC; CDR3aa: CASSGPLFNYGYTF; d_gene: NA; j_gene: TRBJ1-2; v_gene: TRBV7-9; abundance: many